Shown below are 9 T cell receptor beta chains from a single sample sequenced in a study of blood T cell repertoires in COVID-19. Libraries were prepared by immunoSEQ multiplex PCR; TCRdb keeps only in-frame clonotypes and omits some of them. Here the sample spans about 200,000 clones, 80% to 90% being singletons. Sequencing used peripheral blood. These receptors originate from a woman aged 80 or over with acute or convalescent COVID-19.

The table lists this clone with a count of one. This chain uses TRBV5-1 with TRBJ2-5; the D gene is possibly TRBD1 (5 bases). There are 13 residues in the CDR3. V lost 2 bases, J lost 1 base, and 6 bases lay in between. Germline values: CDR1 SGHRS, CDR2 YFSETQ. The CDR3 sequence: CASSFQGQETQYF. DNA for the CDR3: TGCGCCAGCAGCTTTCAGGGCCAAGAGACCCAGTACTTC.

The CDR3 sequence is CASSLLTGPGTDTQYF. DNA of the CDR3: TGTGCCAGCTCGCTCCTTACAGGACCGGGCACAGATACGCAGTATTTT. The chain couples TRBV18 to TRBJ2-3; perhaps TRBD1 as D (5 bases). With 6 bases removed from V and 1 base from J, the gap between germline ends came to 17 bases. Germline assignment: CDR1 KGHSH and CDR2 LQKENI. The length of the CDR3 is 16 residues.

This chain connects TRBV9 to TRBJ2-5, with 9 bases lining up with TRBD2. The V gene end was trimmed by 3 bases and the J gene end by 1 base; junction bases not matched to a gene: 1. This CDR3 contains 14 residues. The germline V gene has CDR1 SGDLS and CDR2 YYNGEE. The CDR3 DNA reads TGTGCCAGCAGCGAGGGACTAGCCCAAGAGACCCAGTACTTC. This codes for CASSEGLAQETQYF.

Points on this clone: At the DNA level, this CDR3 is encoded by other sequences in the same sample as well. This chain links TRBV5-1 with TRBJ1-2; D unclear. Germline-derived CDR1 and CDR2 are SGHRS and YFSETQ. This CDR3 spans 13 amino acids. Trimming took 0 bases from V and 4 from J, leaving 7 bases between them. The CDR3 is CASSLGSGYGYTF. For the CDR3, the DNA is TGCGCCAGCAGCTTGGGTTCGGGCTATGGCTACACCTTC. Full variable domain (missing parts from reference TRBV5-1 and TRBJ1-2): KAGVTQTPRYLIKTRGQQVTLSCSPISGHRSVSWYQQTPGQGLQFLFEYFSETQRNKGNFPGRFSGRQFSNSRSEMNVSTLELGDSALYLCASSLGSGYGYTFGSGTRLTVV.

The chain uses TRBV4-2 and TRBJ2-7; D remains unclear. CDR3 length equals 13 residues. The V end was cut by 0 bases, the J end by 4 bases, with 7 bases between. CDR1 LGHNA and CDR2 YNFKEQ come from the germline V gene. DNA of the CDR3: TGTGCCAGCAGCCAAGACCCCCGGTACGAGCAGTACTTC. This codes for CASSQDPRYEQYF.

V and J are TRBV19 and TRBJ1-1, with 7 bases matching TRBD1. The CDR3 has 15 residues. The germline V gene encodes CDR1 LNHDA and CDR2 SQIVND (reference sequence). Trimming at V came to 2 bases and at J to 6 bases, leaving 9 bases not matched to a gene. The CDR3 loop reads CASSIIPGTAAEAFF. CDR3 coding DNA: TGTGCCAGTAGTATAATCCCCGGGACAGCCGCTGAAGCTTTCTTT. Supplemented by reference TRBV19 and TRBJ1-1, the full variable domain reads DGGITQSPKYLFRKEGQNVTLSCEQNLNHDAMYWYRQDPGQGLRLIYYSQIVNDFQKGDIAEGYSVSREKKESFPLTVTSAQKNPTAFYLCASSIIPGTAAEAFFGQGTRLTVV.

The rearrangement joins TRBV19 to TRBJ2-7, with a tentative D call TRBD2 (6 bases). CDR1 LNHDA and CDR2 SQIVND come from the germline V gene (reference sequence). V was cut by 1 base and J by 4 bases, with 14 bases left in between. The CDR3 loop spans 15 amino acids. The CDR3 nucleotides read TGTGCCAGTAGTATAGGGGGGAGGAAAGGGTACGAGCAGTACTTC. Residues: CASSIGGRKGYEQYF. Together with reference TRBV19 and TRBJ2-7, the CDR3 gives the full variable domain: DGGITQSPKYLFRKEGQNVTLSCEQNLNHDAMYWYRQDPGQGLRLIYYSQIVNDFQKGDIAEGYSVSREKKESFPLTVTSAQKNPTAFYLCASSIGGRKGYEQYFGPGTRLTVT.

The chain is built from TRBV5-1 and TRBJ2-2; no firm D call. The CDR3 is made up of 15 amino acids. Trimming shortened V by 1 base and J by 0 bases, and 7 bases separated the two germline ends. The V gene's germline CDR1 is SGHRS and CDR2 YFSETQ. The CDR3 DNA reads TGCGCCAGCAGCTTGACCAGTGCGAACACCGGGGAGCTGTTTTTT. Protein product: CASSLTSANTGELFF.

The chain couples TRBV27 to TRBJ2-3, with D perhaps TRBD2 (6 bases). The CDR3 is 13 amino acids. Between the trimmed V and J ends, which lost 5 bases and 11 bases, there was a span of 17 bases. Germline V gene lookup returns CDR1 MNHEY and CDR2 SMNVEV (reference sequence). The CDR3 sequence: CASSVDYFRGQYF. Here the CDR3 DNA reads TGTGCCAGCAGTGTGGACTACTTTCGGGGGCAGTATTTT.